This TCR beta chain was retrieved from a study of blood T cell repertoires in COVID-19. As for the study in general: The samples span acute and convalescent COVID-19 from the United States, Italy and Spain. PBMCs, B-cell-depleted T cells, or T cells were the source of the cDNA or gDNA that made up the material.

In the authors' workflow: Amplification from reference gene primers served as the basis for estimated nucleated cell counts. TCRdb's copy holds only in-frame clones and misses some; the assay was immunoSEQ multiplex PCR. From that table come the V and J calls and clone size; the DNA was used to work out D and trimming. The table has around 140,000 clones, roughly 90% seen once; the top ten hold around 2.1%. V was pared by 1 base and J by 3 bases, with 6 bases between. There are 13 residues in the CDR3. Germline assignment: CDR1 SEHNR and CDR2 FQNEAQ (reference sequence). Sequenced: peripheral blood. The origin of this receptor is a man in his sixties or seventies with active COVID-19. This chain connects TRBV7-9 to TRBJ1-2; D unclear. CDR3 nucleotides: TGTGCCAGCAGCTTAGTAGCAGACTATGGCTACACCTTC. The encoded protein is CASSLVADYGYTF.